The 11 T cell receptor beta chains reported below all come from one sample, sequenced in a study of blood T cell repertoires in COVID-19. The table came from immunoSEQ multiplex PCR; TCRdb's copy has only in-frame clones and leaves some out. The sample lists about 47,000 clones; approximately 86% were seen once. The sequencing input was peripheral blood. The source is a man aged 60 to 69 with active COVID-19.

V and J are TRBV27 and TRBJ2-7, with 7 bases aligning to TRBD2. There are 14 residues in the CDR3. J was trimmed by 2 bases and V by 4 bases; bases with no gene match: 5. Germline V CDR1 and CDR2: MNHEY, SMNVEV (reference sequence). The CDR3 nucleotides are TGTGCCAGCAGTTCGGGACTACCCCCCTACGAGCAGTACTTC. Translated: CASSSGLPPYEQYF.

This rearrangement joins TRBV5-1 to TRBJ2-7; D may be TRBD2 (6 bases). The CDR3 has 15 amino acids. Germline CDR1 and CDR2: SGHRS and YFSETQ. V was clipped by 0 bases and J by 3 bases, with 13 bases between them. The CDR3: CASSLVGRGLYEQYF. DNA of the CDR3: TGCGCCAGCAGCTTGGTCGGACGGGGACTCTACGAGCAGTACTTC.

The chain links TRBV4-1 to TRBJ1-4, with TRBD1 matching 7 bases. The germline CDR1 and CDR2 sequences are MGHRA and YSYEKL. The CDR3 loop spans 17 amino acids. Losses at the gene ends were 3 bases for V and 4 bases for J; bases not matched to a gene: 11. CDR3 protein: CASSQIILQGYNEKLFF. CDR3 DNA: TGCGCCAGCAGCCAGATAATTTTACAGGGGTATAATGAAAAACTGTTTTTT.

The J gene is TRBJ1-5, the V gene TRBV5-1; D is possibly TRBD1 (6 bases). The germline V gene encodes CDR1 SGHRS and CDR2 YFSETQ. The V gene lost 0 bases and the J gene lost 7 bases, with 11 bases spanning the gap. CDR3 length: 14 residues. The CDR3 protein is CASSLEGGRQPQHF. The DNA of the CDR3 is TGCGCCAGCAGCTTGGAGGGGGGGCGACAGCCCCAGCATTTT.

V usage is TRBV5-1 and J usage is TRBJ2-7; D unclear. Between the trimmed V and J ends, which lost 4 bases and 3 bases, there was a span of 8 bases. This CDR3 has 12 amino acids. Germline V lookup: CDR1 SGHRS, CDR2 YFSETQ. The CDR3 DNA reads as TGCGCCAGCAGCGCTAGTAGCTACGAGCAGTACTTC. As protein: CASSASSYEQYF.

The chain uses TRBV6-5 and TRBJ1-1, with 10 positions matching TRBD1. V dropped 5 bases and J dropped 13; count of bases not matched to a gene: 10. Germline loops: CDR1 MNHEY, CDR2 SVGAGI. The CDR3 has 13 residues. The CDR3 reads CASSTPGTGVDFF. The CDR3 nucleotides read TGTGCCAGCAGTACCCCCGGGACAGGGGTCGATTTCTTT.

This rearrangement joins TRBV4-2 to TRBJ2-1, with D perhaps TRBD2 (6 bases). V was clipped by 0 bases and J by 1 base, with 13 bases between them. The CDR3 has 17 residues. The germline gives CDR1 LGHNA, CDR2 YNFKEQ. The CDR3 region is CASSQEQMGGSYNEQFF. CDR3 nucleotides: TGTGCCAGCAGCCAAGAGCAGATGGGGGGATCCTACAATGAGCAGTTCTTC.

This chain joins TRBV5-5 and TRBJ1-1, with a possible D match to TRBD1 (5 bases). Trimming took off 1 base at V and 5 bases at J, with 9 bases between the two ends. The length of the CDR3 is 13 residues. From germline, CDR1 is SGHKS and CDR2 YYEKEE (reference sequence). The CDR3 loop reads CASSLPGGTEAFF. The CDR3 DNA reads as TGTGCCAGCAGCTTGCCCGGGGGGACTGAAGCTTTCTTT.

This clone was seen only once. The rearrangement joins TRBV7-2 to TRBJ1-2; maybe TRBD1 (5 bases). Germline lookup yields CDR1 SGHTA and CDR2 FQGNSA. V lost 5 bases and J 2 bases, leaving 15 bases between the germline ends. The CDR3 extends over 15 amino acids. The CDR3 reads CASSLHRTNNYGYTF. In nucleotides, the CDR3 is TGTGCCAGCAGCCTCCACCGGACAAACAACTATGGCTACACCTTC.

This sequence joins TRBV27 and TRBJ2-3; 9 bases agree with TRBD1. Germline CDR1 is MNHEY and CDR2 is SMNVEV (reference sequence). This CDR3 region has 16 residues. The V and J ends lost 5 bases and 2 bases, in that order; junction bases with no gene match: 8. CDR3 loop: CASSPGTGNPTDTQYF. The CDR3 bases are TGTGCCAGCAGTCCGGGGACAGGGAACCCCACAGATACGCAGTATTTT.

This chain joins TRBV2 and TRBJ1-5; TRBD1 is a possible D gene (6 bases). Trimming took off 3 bases at V and 3 bases at J, with 9 bases between the two ends. Germline V gene lookup returns CDR1 SNHLY and CDR2 FYNNEI. The CDR3 extends over 14 amino acids. The CDR3 DNA reads as TGTGCCAGCAGTGAGGGGGCATACAATCAGCCCCAGCATTTT. As protein: CASSEGAYNQPQHF. Full variable domain (outside the CDR3, taken from reference TRBV2 and TRBJ1-5): EPEVTQTPSHQVTQMGQEVILRCVPISNHLYFYWYRQILGQKVEFLVSFYNNEISEKSEIFDDQFSVERPDGSNFTLKIRSTKLEDSAMYFCASSEGAYNQPQHFGDGTRLSIL.